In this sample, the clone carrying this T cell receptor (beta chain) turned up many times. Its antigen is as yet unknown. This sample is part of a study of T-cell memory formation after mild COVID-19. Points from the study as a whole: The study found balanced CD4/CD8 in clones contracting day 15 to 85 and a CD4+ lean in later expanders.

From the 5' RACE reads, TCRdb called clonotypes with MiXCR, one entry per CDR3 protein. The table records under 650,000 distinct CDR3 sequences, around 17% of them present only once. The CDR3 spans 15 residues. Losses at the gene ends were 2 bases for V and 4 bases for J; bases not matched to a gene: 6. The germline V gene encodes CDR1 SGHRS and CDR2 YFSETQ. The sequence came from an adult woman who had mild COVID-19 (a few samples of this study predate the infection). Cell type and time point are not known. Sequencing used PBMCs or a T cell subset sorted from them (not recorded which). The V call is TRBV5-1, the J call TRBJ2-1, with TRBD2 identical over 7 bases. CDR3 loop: CASSFGAGLYNEQFF. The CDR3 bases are TGCGCCAGCAGCTTTGGAGCGGGACTATACAATGAGCAGTTCTTC.